Listed here are 26 T cell receptor beta chains from one sample, sequenced in a study of metastatic and nonmetastatic thyroid tumors. Using MiXCR, TCRdb re-called clones from the PCR reads. The data show over 50,000 clones, less than 30% seen once. Each patient went into thyroid surgery without having received any treatment. The material sequenced was blood. Receptors were obtained from a female donor with papillary thyroid cancer or a benign thyroid nodule (not recorded which). Some clones in this sample may be carry-over from other donors' samples.

On this clone: One end of the junction varies from germline; a read error may be responsible. This rearrangement joins TRBV20-1 to TRBJ2-7; 8 bases map to TRBD1. From germline, CDR1 is DFQATT and CDR2 SNEGSKA (reference sequence). The CDR3 consists of 13 residues. The CDR3 nucleotides read TGCAGTGCTAGGGACAGGGTGGCCTACGGGCAGTACTTC. This encodes CSARDRVAYGQYF.

This chain joins TRBV6-1 and TRBJ1-2, with D hard to call. CDR3 length: 12 amino acids. Germline loops: CDR1 MNHNS, CDR2 SASEGT. Deletions cut 5 bases from V and 5 bases from J, with 9 bases between. CDR3 nucleotides: TGTGCCAGCAGTCGGAGGGCGTATGGCTACACCTTC. Its translation is CASSRRAYGYTF.

V and J are TRBV5-1 and TRBJ2-2; the match to TRBD2 covers 9 bases. CDR3 length equals 16 residues. Trimming cost V 1 base and J 7 bases; bases outside gene matches: 8. The germline CDR1 and CDR2 sequences are SGHRS and YFSETQ. CDR3 sequence reads: CASSLLAGTTIGELFF. The CDR3 region has the DNA TGCGCCAGCAGCTTGCTAGCGGGGACCACTATCGGGGAGCTGTTTTTT.

The genes are TRBV30 and TRBJ1-5; possible D gene TRBD1, 5 bases. The germline V gene encodes CDR1 GTSNPN and CDR2 SVGIG (reference sequence). The CDR3 is 14 residues long. The V end lost 1 base, the J end lost 1 base, and 8 bases lay between the germline ends. The CDR3 sequence: CAWSGDSSNQPQHF. In DNA form, the CDR3 reads TGTGCCTGGAGTGGAGACAGCAGCAATCAGCCCCAGCATTTT.

The sample holds a few counts of this clone. The chain joins TRBV19 to TRBJ2-3; 8 bases agree with TRBD1. The trim removed 5 bases at V and 6 bases at J, leaving 4 bases unmatched. Germline V gene data show CDR1 as LNHDA and CDR2 as SQIVND (reference sequence). The CDR3 sequence is 13 residues long. The CDR3 nucleotides read TGTGCCAGTAGTGCCAACAGGGGGGATACGCAGTATTTT. Protein product: CASSANRGDTQYF.

This clone was picked up a small number of times. The chain is built from TRBV12-3 or TRBV12-4 and TRBJ1-2; 8 bases line up with TRBD1. The CDR3 is 17 amino acids. J lost 4 bases, V lost 5 bases, and 15 bases had no gene match. CDR3 nucleotide sequence: TGTGCCAGCAGTCCATACCCGGAGAGACAGGGGTTCTATGGCTACACCTTC. Residues: CASSPYPERQGFYGYTF.

This clone was observed a handful of times. The rearrangement joins TRBV20-1 to TRBJ1-2; D call uncertain. CDR3 length: 14 residues. The germline gives CDR1 DFQATT, CDR2 SNEGSKA (reference sequence). Trimming left V 5 bases short and J 1 base short, with 14 bases between. The CDR3: CSAPWVGFNYGYTF. DNA of the CDR3: TGCAGTGCTCCCTGGGTTGGGTTTAACTATGGCTACACCTTC.

The CDR3 nucleotides read TGTGCCAGCAGCAATCGACGATCGGACGAGCAGTACTTC. Its protein is CASSNRRSDEQYF. The chain couples TRBV7-9 to TRBJ2-7; D ambiguous. V was pared by 5 bases and J by 5 bases, with 13 bases between. The CDR3 is made up of 13 amino acids. Looked up from germline, CDR1 is SEHNR and CDR2 is FQNEAQ (reference sequence).

Turning to this clone: The same CDR3 is also encoded by other DNA sequences in this sample. This chain joins TRBV5-6 and TRBJ2-7, with D uncertain. Trimming shortened V by 4 bases and J by 0 bases, and 5 bases separated the two germline ends. Per the germline V gene, CDR1 is SGHDT and CDR2 is YYEEEE. The length of the CDR3 is 12 residues. DNA for the CDR3: TGTGCCAGCAGCCTTAGCTCCTACGAGCAGTACTTC. Its translation: CASSLSSYEQYF.

The table lists this clone with a few counts. V usage is TRBV5-1 and J usage is TRBJ2-5; D remains unclear. The V end was cut by 0 bases, the J end by 5 bases, with 8 bases between. The CDR3 length is 13 residues. Per germline, CDR1 SGHRS and CDR2 YFSETQ. CDR3 sequence (DNA): TGCGCCAGCAGCTTGGAGCGTCTTGAGACCCAGTACTTC. Residues: CASSLERLETQYF.

The rearrangement links TRBV5-1 to TRBJ2-3; maybe TRBD2 (5 bases). The CDR3 covers 15 residues. CDR1 is SGHRS, CDR2 YFSETQ, per germline. Trimming cost V 2 bases and J 0 bases, with 10 bases left between them. The CDR3 DNA reads TGCGCCAGCAGCTTATGGGAGATTAGCACAGATACGCAGTATTTT. The encoded protein is CASSLWEISTDTQYF.

The chain uses TRBV28 and TRBJ2-2; 8 bases fit TRBD1. CDR3 length: 18 amino acids. After removal of 2 bases from V and 5 bases from J, the junction contained 13 bases not matched to a gene. Germline CDR1 and CDR2: MDHEN and SYDVKM. The CDR3 spells CASSLSWVGQGGTGELFF. The CDR3 coding sequence is TGTGCCAGCAGTTTAAGCTGGGTAGGACAGGGCGGGACCGGGGAGCTGTTTTTT.

This clone occurred a few times. V usage is TRBV6-2 or TRBV6-3 and J usage is TRBJ2-2, with 9 bases identical to TRBD1. The V segment lost 10 bases and the J segment 4 bases; nucleotides outside the gene matches: 7. Germline V gives CDR1 MNHEY, CDR2 SVGEGT. The CDR3 covers 14 residues. The CDR3 DNA follows: TGTGCCACTACAGGGGGCTGGGTCACCGGGGAGCTGTTTTTT. Translated: CATTGGWVTGELFF.

V and J are TRBV6-1 and TRBJ2-2; TRBD2 aligns across 12 bases. CDR1 MNHNS and CDR2 SASEGT come from the germline V gene. V shed 6 bases and J 5 bases; nucleotides not matched to a gene: 4. This CDR3 region has 15 residues. The CDR3 DNA sequence: TGTGCCAGCAGAAGACTAGCGGGAGTTACCGGGGAGCTGTTTTTT. Its translation is CASRRLAGVTGELFF.

The V call is TRBV28, the J call TRBJ1-2; a weak D match, TRBD1 (5 bases). Trimming left V 1 base short and J 8 bases short, with 14 bases between. Germline loops: CDR1 MDHEN, CDR2 SYDVKM. The CDR3 spans 14 residues. CDR3 sequence (DNA): TGTGCCAGCAGTTTATCGGGGCAGGCGAAAGGCTACACCTTC. This sequence encodes CASSLSGQAKGYTF.

This chain links TRBV9 with TRBJ2-7; TRBD1 is a possible D gene (5 bases). Between the trimmed V and J ends, which lost 4 bases and 6 bases, there was a span of 14 bases. CDR1 and CDR2 from the germline V gene are SGDLS and YYNGEE. This CDR3 has 13 residues. The CDR3 reads CASSLSAGREQYF. The CDR3 nucleotides read TGTGCCAGCAGCCTGAGCGCAGGGCGCGAGCAGTACTTC.

As concerns this clone: Distinct nucleotide sequences in the sample also encode this CDR3. The rearrangement joins TRBV12-3 or TRBV12-4 to TRBJ2-6; the match to TRBD1 covers 11 bases. With V trimmed by 1 base and J by 3 bases, 5 bases remained unmatched. The CDR3 covers 18 residues. The CDR3 DNA reads TGTGCCAGCAGTTTAGGGACAGGGGGCTCGGGTGGGGCCAACGTCCTGACTTTC. Residues: CASSLGTGGSGGANVLTF.

By proportion, this clone is medium-sized. The chain carries TRBV28 and TRBJ1-3; 9 nucleotides agree with TRBD1. CDR1 is MDHEN, CDR2 SYDVKM, per germline. The CDR3 sequence is 16 residues long. After removal of 8 bases from V and 4 bases from J, the junction contained 12 bases not matched to a gene. This CDR3 reads CASSSVGTGIGNTIYF. The CDR3 coding sequence is TGTGCCAGCTCGTCCGTGGGGACAGGGATCGGAAACACCATATATTTT.

In this sample, this clone turned up a few times. V gene TRBV12-3 or TRBV12-4 combines with J gene TRBJ2-2; 7 bases match TRBD1. V lost 1 base and J lost 1; bases outside the gene matches: 0. This CDR3 is 15 amino acids long. CDR3 nucleotides: TGTGCCAGCAGTTTAGGACAGGGGAACACCGGGGAGCTGTTTTTT. It codes for CASSLGQGNTGELFF.

Points on this clone: An end of the junction does not agree with germline; a read error may underlie this. The rearrangement links TRBV20-1 to TRBJ1-2; 7 nucleotides match TRBD1. CDR3 length equals 13 residues. Germline-derived CDR1 and CDR2 are DFQATT and SNEGSKA (reference sequence). The CDR3 nucleotides read TGCAGTGCTTCAGCAGGGACAGACTATGGCTGCACCTTC. Residues: CSASAGTDYGCTF.

Notes on this clone: The CDR3 ends on some other residue instead of the conserved phenylalanine or tryptophan, so this is likely a read error. The chain has TRBV6-5 and TRBJ2-7; 7 bases match TRBD1. The CDR3 runs 16 residues. J gave up 5 bases and V 6 bases, and 16 bases lay outside the gene matches. Germline CDR1 is MNHEY and CDR2 is SVGAGI. DNA for the CDR3: TGTGCCAGCAGCCTACAACCCGACAGGGTAGGCCACGAGCAGTACTCC. It specifies CASSLQPDRVGHEQYS.

This rearrangement joins TRBV20-1 to TRBJ2-1; the D gene could be TRBD1 or TRBD2 (6 bases each). This CDR3 has 16 residues. V was shortened by 5 bases and J by 7 bases, with 24 bases between the two germline ends. CDR1 DFQATT and CDR2 SNEGSKA come from the germline V gene (reference sequence). CDR3 sequence (DNA): TGCAGTGCTCCCAATGTAGGGGGGACTCCGGGGAATGAGCAGTTCTTC. Protein product: CSAPNVGGTPGNEQFF.

The chain uses TRBV4-2 and TRBJ1-5; D is uncertain. The CDR3 has 13 amino acids. The V and J ends lost 5 bases and 3 bases respectively, with 8 bases between them. Per germline, CDR1 LGHNA and CDR2 YNFKEQ. CDR3 sequence (DNA): TGTGCCAGCAGCGAGTCGTACAATCAGCCCCAGCATTTT. Its translation is CASSESYNQPQHF.

The V and J genes are TRBV12-3 or TRBV12-4 and TRBJ2-7, with 10 bases aligning to TRBD2. The length of the CDR3 is 15 residues. With 4 bases clipped from V and 0 bases from J, the junction kept 3 bases outside the gene matches. DNA of the CDR3: TGTGCCAGCAGTTCCCAGCGGGAGGGCTCCTACGAGCAGTACTTC. Translation: CASSSQREGSYEQYF.

This clone was seen more than once but under ten times. The gene calls are TRBV9 and TRBJ1-5; D unclear. The CDR3 sequence is 14 residues long. Germline CDR1 reads SGDLS; CDR2 reads YYNGEE. Trimming took off 1 base at V and 3 bases at J, with 8 bases between the two ends. The CDR3 bases are TGTGCCAGCAGCGTAAGTGGGTTCAATCAGCCCCAGCATTTT. Translation gives CASSVSGFNQPQHF.

This clone appeared many times. The J gene is TRBJ2-3, the V gene TRBV12-3 or TRBV12-4, with D unresolved. The CDR3 is 15 amino acids. The germline V and J ends were trimmed by 5 bases and 1 base, with 13 bases remaining between them. The chain's CDR3 is CASSDGTDRTDTQYF. CDR3 DNA: TGTGCCAGCAGTGACGGAACAGATCGCACAGATACGCAGTATTTT.